The entry below describes one T cell receptor beta chain. Its antigen is unknown. Per-base qualities were not stored, and no clone one base away is much larger. The source of the sample is a study of a mutant IDH1 vaccine in newly diagnosed glioma listed by TCRdb under 2021. Context from the whole study: Of the approximately 35 treated patients, about 62% were male and approximately 40% were female, and a mean age of approximately 40 years was recorded. Peripheral blood samples were drawn at six visits, namely V03 (baseline), V05, V07, V10, V12 and V13. Before enrollment, patients had received standard therapy of radiotherapy alone, temozolomide alone, or radiochemotherapy with temozolomide; most received the combination. Longitudinal TCRB deep sequencing was done for about two dozen treated patients, wherever samples were available for exploratory analyses.

The sample's time point label is to be understood as: baseline, week 1 (first vaccination visit). What the treatment or condition label conveys for this sample: pre-vaccination baseline after standard-of-care therapy. The donors had newly diagnosed IDH1-mutant astrocytomas of WHO grade 3 or 4 that showed loss of nuclear ATRX. The samples were drawn from NOA16, a multicentre, single-arm, open-label phase I trial in Germany that tested a mutant IDH1 peptide vaccine in humans for the first time. Blood drawn at visit V03 was used as the baseline sample for immunogenicity testing. Genomic DNA for TCRB sequencing was isolated from EDTA blood with the DNeasy Blood and Tissue Kit. What the authors observed across the whole study: Immune responses induced by the vaccine were seen in approximately 92% of patients across multiple MHC alleles. The authors noted that analyses of patient blood samples could not be reproduced because of sample limitations. Pseudoprogression appeared unrelated to alterations in the top peripheral T cell clonotypes detected by TCRB sequencing. Selection of PBMC samples for TCRB deep sequencing was based on availability.

CDR1 is given as WSHSY and CDR2 as SAAADI, both from the germline V gene. V was cut back by 3 bases and J by 2 bases, leaving a gap of 11 bases between them. The CDR3 goes from the cysteine to the phenylalanine over 16 residues. Kept here is only the CDR3 DNA, which spans 48 bases and is read in frame from base 1. The method was the immunoSEQ multiplex PCR assay. The hsTCRB Kit was used according to the manufacturer's protocol to amplify rearranged TCR beta chain sequences. An Illumina MiSeq was used to sequence the TCRB libraries. The authors processed their data as follows. Demultiplexing, trimming and gene mapping were performed with the kit vendor's proprietary platform. TCRdb took this table from immuneACCESS and kept in-frame rearrangements with V and J called. Such tables lack part of the clones; where checked against another copy, unresolved V genes explain under half of the gap, and the rest is unexplained. V, J and clone size are taken as reported in that table, and D and trimming were inferred from the DNA itself. This sample gives roughly 19,000 clones in total; around 85% of them show up just once. The ten largest account for around 5.8% of the sample.

The V and J genes are TRBV10-2 and TRBJ1-6; the D region possibly corresponds to TRBD1 (5 bases align). The sequenced sample was PBMCs, obtained from a glioma patient treated with radiotherapy, temozolomide or both. The TCR comes from a man aged 35 to 55 with glioma. The DNA sequence is given as TGCGCCAGCAGTGATGGGGGGAATCCCTATAATTCACCCCTCCACTTT. Translated, this gives CASSDGGNPYNSPLHF.